The 26 T cell receptor beta chains reported below all come from one sample, sequenced in a study of blood T cell repertoires in COVID-19 (dated by TCRdb to 2020 to 2021). The library was produced with the immunoSEQ multiplex PCR assay. Drawn from immuneACCESS, this table holds only the in-frame rearrangements with V and J called that TCRdb kept. Clones are partly lost; checked studies trace under half to an unresolved V gene and leave the rest unexplained. Recorded for this sample are fewer than 100,000 clones; about 90% of them occurred a single time. Of the sample, 40% to 55% falls within the top ten clones. Sequencing was performed on peripheral blood. The receptors come from a human donor in a cohort sampled during active COVID-19.

The chain joins TRBV23-1 to TRBJ2-3; D not certain. Being an ORF, TRBV23-1 has a function that is uncertain. Trimming shortened V by 6 bases and J by 0 bases, and 13 bases separated the two germline ends. The CDR3 sequence is 15 residues long. The CDR3 protein is CASRQPMGSTDTQYF. The CDR3 coding sequence is TGCGCCAGCAGACAGCCTATGGGTAGCACAGATACGCAGTATTTT.

The V and J genes are TRBV2 and TRBJ2-1; possible D gene TRBD2, 5 bases. The CDR3 totals 14 residues. Trimming left V 3 bases short and J 0 bases short, with 6 bases between. CDR1 and CDR2 from the germline V gene are SNHLY and FYNNEI. The CDR3 coding sequence is TGTGCCAGCAGTGACCTAGCCTCCTACAATGAGCAGTTCTTC. It is translated as CASSDLASYNEQFF.

This clone was picked up one time. J is TRBJ2-3 and V is TRBV5-4, with 12 nucleotides matching TRBD2. Trimming at V came to 7 bases and at J to 0 bases, leaving 3 bases not matched to a gene. CDR3 length: 15 residues. Germline CDR1 and CDR2: SGHNT and YYREEE (reference sequence). In nucleotides, the CDR3 is TGTGCCAGCGGGACTAGCGGGTTCAGCACAGATACGCAGTATTTT. Translation gives CASGTSGFSTDTQYF.

The genes are TRBV30 and TRBJ1-1; TRBD1 is a possible D gene (5 bases). Trimming shortened V by 2 bases and J by 6 bases, and 16 bases separated the two germline ends. The germline gives CDR1 GTSNPN, CDR2 SVGIG (reference sequence). This CDR3 comprises 14 residues. For the CDR3, the DNA is TGTGCCTGGAGTCTTGGGGCAGCCGTCTCTGAAGCTTTCTTT. It yields the protein CAWSLGAAVSEAFF.

The V and J genes are TRBV5-1 and TRBJ2-3; a possible D gene is TRBD2 (5 bases). V lost 3 bases to trimming and J lost 3 bases, with 5 bases between them. The germline V gene has CDR1 SGHRS and CDR2 YFSETQ. The CDR3 is 12 residues long. In nucleotides, the CDR3 is TGCGCCAGCAGCTCGGGGACAGATACGCAGTATTTT. This gives the protein CASSSGTDTQYF.

The chain has TRBV5-4 and TRBJ2-1, with 10 bases aligning to TRBD2. V dropped 4 bases and J dropped 8; count of bases not matched to a gene: 6. This CDR3 is built from 14 residues. Looked up from germline, CDR1 is SGHNT and CDR2 is YYREEE (reference sequence). The CDR3 sequence is CASSDASGSYEQFF. The DNA for the CDR3 is TGTGCCAGCAGCGACGCTAGCGGGAGTTATGAGCAGTTCTTC.

This chain links TRBV30 with TRBJ2-1, with D tentatively TRBD2 (7 bases). CDR3 size: 13 residues. V lost 8 bases, J lost 8 bases, and 19 bases lay in between. Germline CDR1 is GTSNPN and CDR2 is SVGIG (reference sequence). The DNA of the CDR3 is TGTGCCCGCACGGGGGGCAGAGTTGATGAGCAGTTCTTC. Amino acids: CARTGGRVDEQFF.

V is TRBV6-5 and J is TRBJ2-2, with D hard to call. CDR3 size: 13 residues. In germline, CDR1 is MNHEY, CDR2 SVGAGI. The V end lost 6 bases, the J end lost 4 bases, and 9 bases lay between the germline ends. In DNA form, the CDR3 reads TGTGCCAGCAGCCGCACGGGCACCGGGGAGCTGTTTTTT. Its protein product is CASSRTGTGELFF.

The V call is TRBV27, the J call TRBJ2-4, with D maybe TRBD2 (6 bases). Germline V gene sequence: CDR1 MNHEY, CDR2 SMNVEV (reference sequence). This CDR3 spans 13 amino acids. V dropped 6 bases and J dropped 9 bases, with 15 bases sitting between them. CDR3 amino acids: CASSSGLLGIQYF. The CDR3 region has the DNA TGTGCCAGCAGCTCGGGACTCCTGGGCATTCAGTACTTC.

The rearrangement uses TRBV5-6 and TRBJ2-5; D ambiguous. The length of the CDR3 is 16 residues. The V gene's germline CDR1 is SGHDT and CDR2 YYEEEE. Trimming cost V 4 bases and J 1 base, with 17 bases left between them. The CDR3 DNA follows: TGTGCCAGCAGCATTTGGGTGGGCACCCTCCAAGAGACCCAGTACTTC. Translated, it gives CASSIWVGTLQETQYF.

In its sample, this clone was seen once. This chain uses TRBV6-5 with TRBJ2-4; 10 bases line up with TRBD2. The CDR3 is 13 residues long. The V segment lost 11 bases and the J segment 7 bases; nucleotides outside the gene matches: 8. Germline CDR1 and CDR2: MNHEY and SVGAGI. The DNA for the CDR3 is TGTGCCGCCAGCGGGGGGGCCGATAACATTCAGTACTTC. Its protein product is CAASGGADNIQYF.

The chain is built from TRBV7-9 and TRBJ1-1; 7 positions agree with TRBD1. The germline V gene has CDR1 SEHNR and CDR2 FQNEAQ (reference sequence). V was pared by 3 bases and J by 3 bases, with 7 bases of the junction left unmatched. This CDR3 contains 15 residues. CDR3 sequence: CASSFQMTGHTEAFF. The CDR3 coding sequence is TGTGCCAGCAGCTTCCAAATGACAGGGCACACTGAAGCTTTCTTT.

V gene TRBV7-6 combines with J gene TRBJ2-5, with 11 nucleotides matching TRBD2. The germline V gene encodes CDR1 SGHVS and CDR2 FNYEAQ. The V gene end was trimmed by 5 bases and the J gene end by 9 bases; junction bases not matched to a gene: 11. CDR3 length: 15 residues. Written as DNA, the CDR3 is TGTGCCAGCAGCCCCGCGGGACTAGCGGCTTCGGCCCAGTACTTC. Protein sequence: CASSPAGLAASAQYF.

The chain couples TRBV7-2 to TRBJ1-2, with D unclear. From germline, CDR1 is SGHTA and CDR2 FQGNSA. V was shortened by 1 base and J by 2 bases, with 14 bases between the two germline ends. CDR3 length equals 16 residues. CDR3 nucleotides: TGTGCCAGCAGCTTAGTTAGCAATGGAAGGAACTATGGCTACACCTTC. Its protein product is CASSLVSNGRNYGYTF. Combining the CDR3 with reference TRBV7-2 and TRBJ1-2 gives the whole variable domain GAGVSQSPSNKVTEKGKDVELRCDPISGHTALYWYRQSLGQGLEFLIYFQGNSAPDKSGLPSDRFSAERTGGSVSTLTIQRTQQEDSAVYLCASSLVSNGRNYGYTFGSGTRLTVV.

This clone turned up a few times. The chain has TRBV4-1 and TRBJ2-7, with a tentative D call TRBD2 (5 bases). This CDR3 is built from 14 residues. Between the trimmed V and J ends, which lost 6 bases and 5 bases, there was a span of 17 bases. Looked up from germline, CDR1 is MGHRA and CDR2 is YSYEKL. CDR3 DNA: TGCGCCAGCAGTCGCTATGACCGGGAAAACGAGCAGTACTTC. Amino acids: CASSRYDRENEQYF.

The V call is TRBV5-1, the J call TRBJ2-5; TRBD2 matches at 9 bases. Germline assignment: CDR1 SGHRS and CDR2 YFSETQ. The V gene end was trimmed by 2 bases and the J gene end by 5 bases; junction bases not matched to a gene: 10. The length of the CDR3 is 16 residues. CDR3 residues: CASSFSAGGRGETQYF. The CDR3 DNA reads TGCGCCAGCAGCTTCTCAGCGGGAGGCCGAGGGGAGACCCAGTACTTC. Based on the CDR3 plus reference TRBV5-1 and TRBJ2-5, the full variable domain is KAGVTQTPRYLIKTRGQQVTLSCSPISGHRSVSWYQQTPGQGLQFLFEYFSETQRNKGNFPGRFSGRQFSNSRSEMNVSTLELGDSALYLCASSFSAGGRGETQYFGPGTRLLVL.

This chain connects TRBV7-2 to TRBJ2-3; TRBD2 might be the D (6 bases). The CDR3 runs 14 residues. V was pared by 3 bases and J by 4 bases, with 11 bases between. Germline CDR1 SGHTA, CDR2 FQGNSA. This chain's CDR3 is CASSLRGTADTQYF. In DNA, the CDR3 is TGTGCCAGCAGCTTGCGGGGTACCGCAGATACGCAGTATTTT.

The chain uses TRBV27 and TRBJ2-7, with unresolved D. The CDR3 sequence is 11 residues long. The V gene's germline CDR1 is MNHEY and CDR2 SMNVEV (reference sequence). The V end was cut by 4 bases, the J end by 6 bases, with 7 bases between. CDR3 nucleotides: TGTGCCAGCAGTTCCCCCGGCGAGCAGTACTTC. Translation: CASSSPGEQYF.

This clone was counted a few times. V and J are TRBV12-3 or TRBV12-4 and TRBJ1-5, with D unresolved. The CDR3 spans 13 residues. The ends were cut back, 2 bases at V and 5 bases at J, with 7 bases in the middle. In DNA form, the CDR3 reads TGTGCCAGCAGTTTAAGTCCGGATCAGCCCCAGCATTTT. Translation gives CASSLSPDQPQHF.

The chain uses TRBV4-3 and TRBJ2-6, with D unresolved. V lost 0 bases and J lost 2, with 8 bases in between. The CDR3 spans 16 residues. The germline V gene has CDR1 LGHNA and CDR2 YSLEER. As DNA, the CDR3 is TGCGCCAGCAGCCAAGATATCGGAGCTGGGGCCAACGTCCTGACTTTC. Encoded protein: CASSQDIGAGANVLTF.

The chain recombines TRBV7-9 with TRBJ2-1; TRBD1 agrees at 10 bases. The CDR3 is 14 residues long. CDR1 is SEHNR and CDR2 is FQNEAQ in the germline V gene (reference sequence). V gave up 5 bases and J gave up 14 bases; unmatched junction bases: 12. CDR3 nucleotide sequence: TGTGCCAGCAGCCCCGGACAGGGGGAGGGGAATAAGTTCTTC. The encoded protein is CASSPGQGEGNKFF.

The chain is built from TRBV24-1 and TRBJ2-1; the D is unclear. The CDR3 has 17 amino acids. Germline assignment: CDR1 KGHDR and CDR2 SFDVKD. V dropped 4 bases and J dropped 2 bases, with 17 bases sitting between them. The CDR3 here is CATSDPSGQTTYNEQFF. The CDR3 DNA reads TGTGCCACCAGTGACCCCAGTGGGCAGACCACCTACAATGAGCAGTTCTTC.

The chain is built from TRBV28 and TRBJ2-3; D gene unclear. This CDR3 is 13 amino acids long. Germline lookup yields CDR1 MDHEN and CDR2 SYDVKM. V lost 1 base, J lost 4 bases, and 6 bases lay in between. CDR3 nucleotides: TGTGCCAGCAGTTTATCTAATGCAGATACGCAGTATTTT. As protein: CASSLSNADTQYF.

The chain uses TRBV14 and TRBJ2-7, with 7 bases lining up with TRBD1. Trimming at V came to 4 bases and at J to 4 bases, leaving 4 bases not matched to a gene. Germline-derived CDR1 and CDR2 are SGHDN and FVKESK. This CDR3 has 13 amino acids. DNA of the CDR3: TGTGCCAGCAGCCCAGGGGGAATTTACGAGCAGTACTTC. Amino acids: CASSPGGIYEQYF.

This sequence joins TRBV11-3 and TRBJ2-5; tentatively, D is TRBD1 (6 bases). The length of the CDR3 is 14 residues. The germline V gene has CDR1 SGHNT and CDR2 YENEEA. V was cut by 5 bases and J by 2 bases, with 12 bases left in between. CDR3 residues: CASSLGQAQETQYF. The CDR3 DNA sequence: TGTGCCAGCAGCCTGGGACAAGCTCAAGAGACCCAGTACTTC.

The V gene is TRBV12-5, the J gene TRBJ2-5, with 8 nucleotides matching TRBD1. The V gene end was trimmed by 3 bases and the J gene end by 2 bases; junction bases not matched to a gene: 14. Germline-derived CDR1 and CDR2 are LGHNT and FRNRAP. CDR3 length equals 18 residues. CDR3 sequence (DNA): TGTGCTAGTGGTTTTAACCTCAAGACAGGGGAACCGCAAGAGACCCAGTACTTC. Its protein is CASGFNLKTGEPQETQYF.